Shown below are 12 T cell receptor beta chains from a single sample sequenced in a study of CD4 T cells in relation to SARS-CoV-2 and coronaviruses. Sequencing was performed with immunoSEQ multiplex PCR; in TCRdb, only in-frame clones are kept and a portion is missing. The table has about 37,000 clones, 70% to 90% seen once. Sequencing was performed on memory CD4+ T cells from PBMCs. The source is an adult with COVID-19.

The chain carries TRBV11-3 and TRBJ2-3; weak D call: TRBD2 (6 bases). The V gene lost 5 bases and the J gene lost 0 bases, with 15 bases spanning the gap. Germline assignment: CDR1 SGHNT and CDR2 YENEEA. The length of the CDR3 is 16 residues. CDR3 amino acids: CASSPSSGTSTDTQYF. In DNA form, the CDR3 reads TGTGCCAGCAGCCCCAGCTCCGGGACTAGCACAGATACGCAGTATTTT.

The CDR3 DNA reads as TGTGCCAGCCTGCTGCAAATAGCGGGAGGGGCAGATACGCAGTATTTT. Protein product: CASLLQIAGGADTQYF. V is TRBV7-2 and J is TRBJ2-3; 11 bases line up with TRBD2. The ends lost 8 bases at V and 4 bases at J; junction bases unmatched: 11. This CDR3 has 16 residues. Germline V gene data show CDR1 as SGHTA and CDR2 as FQGNSA.

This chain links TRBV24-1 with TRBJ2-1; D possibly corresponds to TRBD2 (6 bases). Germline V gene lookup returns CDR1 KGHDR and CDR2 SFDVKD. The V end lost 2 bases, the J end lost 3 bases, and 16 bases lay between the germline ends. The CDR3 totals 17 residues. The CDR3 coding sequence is TGTGCCACCAGTGATTCGACCTCGGGACTCCACTACAATGAGCAGTTCTTC. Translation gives CATSDSTSGLHYNEQFF.

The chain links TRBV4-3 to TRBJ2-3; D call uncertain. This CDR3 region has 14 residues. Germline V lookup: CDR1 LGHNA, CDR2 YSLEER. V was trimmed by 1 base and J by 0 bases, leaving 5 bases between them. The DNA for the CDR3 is TGCGCCAGCAGCCAAGCACGGAGCACAGATACGCAGTATTTT. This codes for CASSQARSTDTQYF.

This CDR3 reads CASRLQSQETQYF. Here the CDR3 DNA reads TGCGCCAGCAGGCTACAGAGTCAAGAGACCCAGTACTTC. The J gene is TRBJ2-5, the V gene TRBV5-1; D unclear. The germline V and J ends were trimmed by 5 bases and 2 bases, with 10 bases remaining between them. From germline, CDR1 is SGHRS and CDR2 YFSETQ. CDR3 length: 13 amino acids.

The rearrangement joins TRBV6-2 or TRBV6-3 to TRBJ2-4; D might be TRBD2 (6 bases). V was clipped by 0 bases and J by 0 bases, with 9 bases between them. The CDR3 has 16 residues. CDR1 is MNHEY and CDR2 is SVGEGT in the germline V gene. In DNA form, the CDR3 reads TGTGCCAGCAGTTACTCGGGGAGGTTAGCCAAAAACATTCAGTACTTC. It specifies CASSYSGRLAKNIQYF.

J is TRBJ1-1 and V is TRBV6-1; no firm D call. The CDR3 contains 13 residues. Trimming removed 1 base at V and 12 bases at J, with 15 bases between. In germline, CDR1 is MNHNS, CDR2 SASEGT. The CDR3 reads CASSEVGTSQTFF. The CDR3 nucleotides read TGTGCCAGCAGTGAAGTAGGAACCAGTCAAACTTTCTTT.

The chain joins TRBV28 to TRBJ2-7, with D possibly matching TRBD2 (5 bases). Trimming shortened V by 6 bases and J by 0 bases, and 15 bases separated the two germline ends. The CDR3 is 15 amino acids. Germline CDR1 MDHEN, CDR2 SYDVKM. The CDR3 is CASRSRRSSSYEQYF. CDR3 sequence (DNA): TGTGCCAGCAGATCACGGAGGTCCAGCTCCTACGAGCAGTACTTC.

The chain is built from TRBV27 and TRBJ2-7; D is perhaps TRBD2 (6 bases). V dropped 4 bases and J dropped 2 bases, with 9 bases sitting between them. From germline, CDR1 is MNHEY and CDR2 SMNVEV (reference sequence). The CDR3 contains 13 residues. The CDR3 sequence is CASSYQRAYEQYF. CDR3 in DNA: TGTGCCAGCAGTTACCAGCGGGCCTACGAGCAGTACTTC.

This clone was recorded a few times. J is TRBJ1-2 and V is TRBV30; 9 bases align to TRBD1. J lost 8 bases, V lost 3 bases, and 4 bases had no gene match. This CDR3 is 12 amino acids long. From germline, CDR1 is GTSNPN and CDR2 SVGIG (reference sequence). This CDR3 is CAWRAGTGGYTF. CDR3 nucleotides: TGTGCCTGGAGGGCCGGGACAGGGGGCTACACCTTC.

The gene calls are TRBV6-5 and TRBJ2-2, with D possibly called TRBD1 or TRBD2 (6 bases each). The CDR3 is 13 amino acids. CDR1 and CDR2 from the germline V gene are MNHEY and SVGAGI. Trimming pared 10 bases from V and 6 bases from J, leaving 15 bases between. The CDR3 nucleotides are TGTGCCACGGGGGACAAAGCCGCCGGGGAGCTGTTTTTT. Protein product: CATGDKAAGELFF.

Here the CDR3 reads CASRPTGTGTAGYTF. CDR3 DNA: TGCGCCAGCAGACCGACCGGGACAGGGACGGCTGGCTACACCTTC. The chain carries TRBV4-1 and TRBJ1-2; 9 bases are shared with TRBD1. The junction had 12 bases not matched to a gene; V was cut back by 6 bases and J by 7 bases. The V gene's germline CDR1 is MGHRA and CDR2 YSYEKL. The CDR3 runs 15 residues.